The 18 T cell receptor beta chains given below trace back to one sample, sequenced in a study of glioma-infiltrating T cells after dendritic cell vaccination. Profiling relied on immunoSEQ multiplex PCR, and the TCRdb table lists in-frame clones only, not all of them. Of around 90,000 clones listed, 79% are singletons. This specimen was blood, taken before dendritic cell vaccination. All receptors come from a human donor with glioblastoma.

The chain couples TRBV5-1 to TRBJ2-5; 9 nucleotides agree with TRBD2. The CDR3 has 18 amino acids. The V gene end was trimmed by 0 bases and the J gene end by 1 base; junction bases not matched to a gene: 10. CDR1 SGHRS and CDR2 YFSETQ come from the germline V gene. The CDR3 reads CASSLARASGKVQETQYF. The CDR3 DNA follows: TGCGCCAGCAGCTTGGCGCGGGCTAGCGGGAAGGTCCAAGAGACCCAGTACTTC.

This sequence joins TRBV4-2 and TRBJ2-7; 7 nucleotides align to TRBD2. V lost 1 base, J lost 0 bases, and 6 bases stayed unmatched. The CDR3 has 16 residues. Germline lookup yields CDR1 LGHNA and CDR2 YNFKEQ. In DNA, the CDR3 is TGTGCCAGCAGCCAAGTAGCCGGGAGGAGCTCCTACGAGCAGTACTTC. Translating it yields CASSQVAGRSSYEQYF.

The chain uses TRBV6-1 and TRBJ2-7; D gene ambiguous. The CDR3 is made up of 12 amino acids. V was pared by 7 bases and J by 6 bases, with 13 bases between. CDR1 is MNHNS, CDR2 SASEGT, per germline. The CDR3 sequence is CASTRPSGEQYF. The CDR3 nucleotides read TGTGCCAGCACCAGGCCTTCAGGCGAGCAGTACTTC.

The chain uses TRBV5-1 and TRBJ1-3, with TRBD1 as a possible D gene (6 bases). From germline, CDR1 is SGHRS and CDR2 YFSETQ. The CDR3 is made up of 16 amino acids. V was pared by 6 bases and J by 3 bases, with 19 bases between. The DNA for the CDR3 is TGCGCCAGCAATCCTGGGGGCAGGGAACGTGGAAACACCATATATTTT. Protein sequence: CASNPGGRERGNTIYF.

The chain links TRBV10-1 to TRBJ1-1; D gene ambiguous. This CDR3 comprises 14 residues. Per germline, CDR1 WNHNN and CDR2 SYGVQD (reference sequence). V was cut by 3 bases and J by 1 base, with 9 bases left in between. CDR3 loop: CASSDRQGNTEAFF. The CDR3 region has the DNA TGCGCCAGCAGTGACCGACAAGGGAACACTGAAGCTTTCTTT.

The chain links TRBV9 to TRBJ1-2, with D maybe TRBD1 (5 bases). The CDR3 length is 15 residues. Germline V lookup: CDR1 SGDLS, CDR2 YYNGEE. The ends were cut back, 4 bases at V and 4 bases at J, with 17 bases in the middle. This CDR3 is CASSTRDSFVYGYTF. The DNA for the CDR3 is TGTGCCAGCAGCACCCGGGACTCTTTTGTCTATGGCTACACCTTC.

The rearrangement uses TRBV28 and TRBJ1-2; D unresolved. The CDR3 runs to 17 residues. V was trimmed by 6 bases and J by 8 bases, leaving 28 bases between them. The germline CDR1 and CDR2 sequences are MDHEN and SYDVKM. In DNA, the CDR3 is TGTGCCAGCAGGATGCCCGATCGCTTAAGAGCCCCATACGGCTACACCTTC. Translated, it gives CASRMPDRLRAPYGYTF.

In this sample, this clone turned up a few times. The V call is TRBV19, the J call TRBJ2-1; TRBD1 matches at 7 bases. The CDR3 consists of 16 residues. Germline values: CDR1 LNHDA, CDR2 SQIVND (reference sequence). The ends lost 3 bases at V and 8 bases at J; junction bases unmatched: 13. The CDR3 DNA sequence: TGTGCCAGTAGTATTAGGGAGACAGGGTGGGTTGATGAGCAGTTCTTC. This gives the protein CASSIRETGWVDEQFF.

This clone was recorded a few times. J is TRBJ2-1 and V is TRBV27, with 10 bases matching TRBD2. The CDR3 totals 19 residues. CDR1 and CDR2 (germline): MNHEY, SMNVEV (reference sequence). V dropped 6 bases and J dropped 1; count of bases not matched to a gene: 15. Here the CDR3 reads CASSHLGLAGGGSYNEQFF. CDR3 sequence (DNA): TGTGCCAGCAGCCATTTGGGGTTAGCGGGAGGAGGTTCCTACAATGAGCAGTTCTTC.

The genes are TRBV2 and TRBJ2-5; TRBD2 is a possible D gene (5 bases). Between the trimmed V and J ends, which lost 2 bases and 8 bases, there was a span of 9 bases. Looked up from germline, CDR1 is SNHLY and CDR2 is FYNNEI. This CDR3 is 12 amino acids long. The CDR3 spells CASSERTVTQYF. The CDR3 coding sequence is TGTGCCAGCAGTGAACGGACTGTAACCCAGTACTTC.

The chain is built from TRBV5-4 and TRBJ1-4, with 9 bases that match TRBD1. Germline CDR1 and CDR2: SGHNT and YYREEE (reference sequence). The CDR3 totals 14 residues. J lost 8 bases, V lost 4 bases, and 6 bases had no gene match. Here the CDR3 DNA reads TGTGCCAGCAGCGGGACAGGGTTGGGGGAAAAACTGTTTTTT. Translation: CASSGTGLGEKLFF. Together with reference TRBV5-4 and TRBJ1-4, the CDR3 gives the full variable domain: ETGVTQSPTHLIKTRGQQVTLRCSSQSGHNTVSWYQQALGQGPQFIFQYYREEENGRGNFPPRFSGLQFPNYSSELNVNALELDDSALYLCASSGTGLGEKLFFGSGTQLSVL.

The gene calls are TRBV18 and TRBJ2-3; 7 nucleotides agree with TRBD2. V was clipped by 0 bases and J by 2 bases; unmatched bases: 5. Germline loops: CDR1 KGHSH, CDR2 LQKENI. The CDR3 sequence is 16 residues long. The CDR3 sequence: CASSPPGGGLTDTQYF. CDR3 sequence (DNA): TGTGCCAGCTCACCACCGGGCGGGGGACTCACAGATACGCAGTATTTT.

This clone appeared once. The chain is built from TRBV15 and TRBJ2-2, with a weak D call TRBD2 (5 bases). Trimming removed 1 base at V and 8 bases at J, with 14 bases between. CDR1 LNHNV and CDR2 YYDKDF come from the germline V gene (reference sequence). This CDR3 has 15 amino acids. This chain's CDR3 is CATSRGLQSKGELFF. The CDR3 nucleotides read TGTGCCACCAGCAGAGGACTACAGTCTAAGGGGGAGCTGTTTTTT.

This rearrangement joins TRBV7-9 to TRBJ1-1; unclear D gene. The germline V gene encodes CDR1 SEHNR and CDR2 FQNEAQ (reference sequence). The ends were cut back, 1 base at V and 6 bases at J, with 12 bases in the middle. There are 14 residues in the CDR3. This chain's CDR3 is CASSLERGYAEAFF. In DNA, the CDR3 is TGTGCCAGCAGCTTAGAAAGAGGGTACGCTGAAGCTTTCTTT. Together with reference TRBV7-9 and TRBJ1-1, the CDR3 gives the full variable domain: DTGVSQNPRHKITKRGQNVTFRCDPISEHNRLYWYRQTLGQGPEFLTYFQNEAQLEKSRLLSDRFSAERPKGSFSTLEIQRTEQGDSAMYLCASSLERGYAEAFFGQGTRLTVV.

This clone turned up a few times. The rearrangement links TRBV9 to TRBJ2-1, with 7 bases matching TRBD2. Germline CDR1 is SGDLS and CDR2 is YYNGEE. Trimming cost V 7 bases and J 0 bases; bases outside gene matches: 4. The CDR3 has 14 residues. The CDR3 bases are TGTGCCAGCGGGGGGGGATTCTCCTACAATGAGCAGTTCTTC. Translation gives CASGGGFSYNEQFF.

This rearrangement joins TRBV18 to TRBJ2-7, with 8 bases aligning to TRBD2. CDR1 is KGHSH and CDR2 is LQKENI in the germline V gene. CDR3 length: 17 residues. V lost 3 bases and J lost 0; bases outside the gene matches: 10. The CDR3 nucleotides are TGTGCCAGCTCACCGGGGGTAGCGGGGACACGCTCCTACGAGCAGTACTTC. Amino acid sequence: CASSPGVAGTRSYEQYF.

V is TRBV6-5 and J is TRBJ1-1; 7 nucleotides line up with TRBD1. Trimming took 7 bases from V and 4 from J; bases not matched to a gene: 6. This CDR3 region has 13 residues. Germline V lookup: CDR1 MNHEY, CDR2 SVGAGI. The DNA of the CDR3 is TGTGCCAGCACCGAGGGGGCGAGCACTGAAGCTTTCTTT. This codes for CASTEGASTEAFF.

V is TRBV6-6 and J is TRBJ2-7; TRBD2 matches 14 bases. Per the germline V gene, CDR1 is MNHNY and CDR2 is SVGAGI (reference sequence). The CDR3 spans 16 residues. With V trimmed by 4 bases and J by 13 bases, 15 bases remained unmatched. Written as DNA, the CDR3 is TGTGCCAGCAGTTTTGGACTAGCGGGAGGAGCGGAGTCAGAATACTTC. Protein sequence: CASSFGLAGGAESEYF.